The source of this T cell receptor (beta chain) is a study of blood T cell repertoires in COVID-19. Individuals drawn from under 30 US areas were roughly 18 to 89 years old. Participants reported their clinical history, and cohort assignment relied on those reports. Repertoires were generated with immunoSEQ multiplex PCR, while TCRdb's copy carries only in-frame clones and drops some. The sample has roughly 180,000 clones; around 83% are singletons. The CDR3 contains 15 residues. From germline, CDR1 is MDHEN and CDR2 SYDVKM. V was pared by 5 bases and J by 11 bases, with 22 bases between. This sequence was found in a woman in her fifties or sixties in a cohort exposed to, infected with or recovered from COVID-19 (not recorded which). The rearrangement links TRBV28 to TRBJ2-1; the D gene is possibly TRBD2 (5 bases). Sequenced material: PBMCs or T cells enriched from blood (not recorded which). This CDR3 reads CASSITPDRTQKQFF. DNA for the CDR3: TGTGCCAGCAGTATAACACCCGACCGGACTCAAAAGCAGTTCTTC.